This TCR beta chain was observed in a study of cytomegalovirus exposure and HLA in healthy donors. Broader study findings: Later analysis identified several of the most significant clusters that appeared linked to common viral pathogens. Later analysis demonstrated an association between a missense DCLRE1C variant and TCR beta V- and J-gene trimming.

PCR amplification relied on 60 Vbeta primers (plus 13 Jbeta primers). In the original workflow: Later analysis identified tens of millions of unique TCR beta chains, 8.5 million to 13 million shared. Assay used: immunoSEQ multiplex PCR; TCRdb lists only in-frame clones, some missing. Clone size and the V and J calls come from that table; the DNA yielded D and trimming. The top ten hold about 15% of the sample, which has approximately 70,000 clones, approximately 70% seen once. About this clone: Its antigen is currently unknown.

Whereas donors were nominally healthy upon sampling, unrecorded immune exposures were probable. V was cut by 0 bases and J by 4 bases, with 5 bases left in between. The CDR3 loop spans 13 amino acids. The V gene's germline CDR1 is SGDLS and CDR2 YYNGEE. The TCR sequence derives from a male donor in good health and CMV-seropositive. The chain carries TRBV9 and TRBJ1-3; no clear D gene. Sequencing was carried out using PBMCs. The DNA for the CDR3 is TGTGCCAGCAGCGTAGAAACAGGAAACACCATATATTTT. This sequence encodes CASSVETGNTIYF.